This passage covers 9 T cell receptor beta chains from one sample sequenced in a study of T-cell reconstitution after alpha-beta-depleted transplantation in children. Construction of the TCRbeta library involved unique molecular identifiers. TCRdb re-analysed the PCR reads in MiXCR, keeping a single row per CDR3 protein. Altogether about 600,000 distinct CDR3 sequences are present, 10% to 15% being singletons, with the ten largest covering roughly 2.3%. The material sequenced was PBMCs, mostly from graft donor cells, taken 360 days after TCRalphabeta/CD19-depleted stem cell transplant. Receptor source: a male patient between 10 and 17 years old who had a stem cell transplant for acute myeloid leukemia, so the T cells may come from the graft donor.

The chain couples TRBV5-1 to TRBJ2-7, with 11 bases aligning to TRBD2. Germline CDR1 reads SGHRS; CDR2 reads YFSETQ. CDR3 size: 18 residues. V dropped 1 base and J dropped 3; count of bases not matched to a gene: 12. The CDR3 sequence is CASSLQLAGAPRLYEQYF. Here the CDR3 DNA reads TGCGCCAGCAGCTTGCAACTAGCGGGAGCCCCCAGACTCTACGAGCAGTACTTC.

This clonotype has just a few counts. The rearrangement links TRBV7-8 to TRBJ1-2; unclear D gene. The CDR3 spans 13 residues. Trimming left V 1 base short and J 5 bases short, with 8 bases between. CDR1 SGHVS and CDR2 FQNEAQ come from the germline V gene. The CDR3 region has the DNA TGTGCCAGCAGCTTAGAGACAAGATATGGCTACACCTTC. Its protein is CASSLETRYGYTF.

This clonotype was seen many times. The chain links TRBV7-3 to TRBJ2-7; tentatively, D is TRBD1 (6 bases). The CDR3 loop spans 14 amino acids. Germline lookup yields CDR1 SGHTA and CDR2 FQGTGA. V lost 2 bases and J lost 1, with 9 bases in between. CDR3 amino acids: CASSLGDRSYEQYF. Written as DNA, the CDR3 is TGTGCCAGCAGCTTAGGCGACAGGTCCTACGAGCAGTACTTC.

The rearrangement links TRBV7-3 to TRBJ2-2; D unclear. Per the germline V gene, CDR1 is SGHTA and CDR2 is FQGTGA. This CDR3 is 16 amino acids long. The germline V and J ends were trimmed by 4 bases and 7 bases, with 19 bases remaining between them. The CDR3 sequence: CASSSLGPSPGGELFF. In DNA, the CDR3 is TGTGCCAGCAGCTCACTCGGGCCCAGCCCCGGCGGGGAGCTGTTTTTT.

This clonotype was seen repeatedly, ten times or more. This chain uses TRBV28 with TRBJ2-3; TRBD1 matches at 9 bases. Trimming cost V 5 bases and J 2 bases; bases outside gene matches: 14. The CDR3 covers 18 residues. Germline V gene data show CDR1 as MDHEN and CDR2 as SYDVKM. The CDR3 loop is CASSPYGLGQGNTDTQYF. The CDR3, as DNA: TGTGCCAGCAGTCCCTACGGCCTCGGACAGGGGAACACAGATACGCAGTATTTT.

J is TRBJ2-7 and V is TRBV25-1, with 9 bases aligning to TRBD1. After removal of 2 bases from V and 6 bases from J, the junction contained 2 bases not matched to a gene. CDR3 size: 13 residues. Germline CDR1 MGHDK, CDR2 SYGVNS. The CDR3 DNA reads TGTGCCAGCAGTGAAGGACAGGGGTCCGAGCAGTACTTC. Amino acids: CASSEGQGSEQYF.

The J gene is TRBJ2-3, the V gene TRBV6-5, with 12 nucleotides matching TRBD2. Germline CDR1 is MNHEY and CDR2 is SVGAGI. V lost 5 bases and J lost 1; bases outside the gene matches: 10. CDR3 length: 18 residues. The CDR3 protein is CASSHGLAGTPGTDTQYF. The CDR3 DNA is TGTGCCAGCAGTCACGGACTAGCGGGGACGCCGGGCACAGATACGCAGTATTTT.

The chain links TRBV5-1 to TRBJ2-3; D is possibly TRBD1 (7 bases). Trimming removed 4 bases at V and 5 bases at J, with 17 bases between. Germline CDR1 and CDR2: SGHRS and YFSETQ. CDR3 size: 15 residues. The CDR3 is CASSALDRRGDTQYF. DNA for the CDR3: TGCGCCAGCAGCGCACTGGACAGGAGGGGAGATACGCAGTATTTT.

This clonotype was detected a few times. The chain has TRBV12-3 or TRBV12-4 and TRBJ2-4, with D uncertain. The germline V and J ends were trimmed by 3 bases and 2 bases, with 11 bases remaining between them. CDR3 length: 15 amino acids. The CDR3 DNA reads TGTGCCAGCAGTTTCCCCGGCTTGTCCAAAAACATTCAGTACTTC. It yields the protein CASSFPGLSKNIQYF.